This passage covers 25 T cell receptor beta chains from one sample sequenced in a study of response to subunit inactivated influenza vaccine. TCRdb redid the calling of the RT-PCR reads with MiXCR, one entry per CDR3 protein. Of about 700,000 distinct CDR3 sequences listed, approximately 15% are singletons. This sample comprised PBMCs from blood, obtained 14 to 15 days before vaccination. These receptors all come from a man over 45 who received an inactivated influenza vaccine.

The V and J genes are TRBV11-1 and TRBJ2-1; a possible D gene is TRBD1 (5 bases). Germline CDR1 is SGHAT and CDR2 is FQDESV (reference sequence). The CDR3 loop spans 15 amino acids. V lost 5 bases, J lost 5 bases, and 16 bases lay in between. CDR3 region: CASSDARGGNNEQFF. Written as DNA, the CDR3 is TGTGCCAGCAGCGACGCTAGGGGCGGAAACAATGAGCAGTTCTTC.

This clonotype was seen more than once but under ten times. V gene TRBV7-3 combines with J gene TRBJ2-1; TRBD2 is a possible D gene (5 bases). Germline loops: CDR1 SGHTA, CDR2 FQGTGA. The CDR3 is made up of 18 amino acids. V was cut by 5 bases and J by 0 bases, with 20 bases left in between. In DNA form, the CDR3 reads TGTGCCAGCAGCCTCCAGGTTCCTAGCCTGAGCTCCTACAATGAGCAGTTCTTC. It yields the protein CASSLQVPSLSSYNEQFF.

The rearrangement links TRBV28 to TRBJ1-2, with D maybe TRBD1 (5 bases). This CDR3 is 16 amino acids long. V lost 6 bases to trimming and J lost 2 bases, with 19 bases between them. Germline CDR1 MDHEN, CDR2 SYDVKM. CDR3 DNA sequence: TGTGCCAGCAGGGGCCGGGGAGCCGGGGGGAACTATGGCTACACCTTC. Translating gives CASRGRGAGGNYGYTF.

The V gene is TRBV6-1, the J gene TRBJ2-7; perhaps TRBD1 as D (5 bases). CDR3 length equals 14 residues. Germline values: CDR1 MNHNS, CDR2 SASEGT. V lost 4 bases to trimming and J lost 5 bases, with 15 bases between them. In nucleotides, the CDR3 is TGTGCCAGCAGTGGGGGCGCCCGGTTCAACGAGCAGTACTTC. Its protein is CASSGGARFNEQYF.

This clonotype was seen repeatedly, ten times or more. J is TRBJ1-1 and V is TRBV20-1, with 7 nucleotides matching TRBD1. The V segment lost 6 bases and the J segment 1 base; nucleotides outside the gene matches: 5. Germline CDR1 and CDR2: DFQATT and SNEGSKA (reference sequence). The CDR3 contains 13 residues. This chain's CDR3 is CSAPGQQNTEAFF. The CDR3 bases are TGCAGTGCCCCGGGACAGCAGAACACTGAAGCTTTCTTT.

V is TRBV6-2 or TRBV6-3 and J is TRBJ2-2; 7 nucleotides align to TRBD1. Germline V gene lookup returns CDR1 MNHEY and CDR2 SVGEGT. The CDR3 totals 15 residues. Losses at the gene ends were 8 bases for V and 4 bases for J; bases not matched to a gene: 10. CDR3 bases: TGTGCCAGCCAAAGGGGGCTCGTGGGCACCGGGGAGCTGTTTTTT. Amino acids: CASQRGLVGTGELFF.

This chain uses TRBV20-1 with TRBJ1-5; D unclear. CDR1 is DFQATT and CDR2 is SNEGSKA in the germline V gene (reference sequence). V lost 4 bases, J lost 6 bases, and 10 bases lay in between. The CDR3 runs 12 residues. CDR3 sequence (DNA): TGCAGTGCTAACAAGTTGCGTCAGCCCCAGCATTTT. Translated, it gives CSANKLRQPQHF.

This clonotype was counted at least ten times. The genes are TRBV5-6 and TRBJ1-2; no clear D. Germline values: CDR1 SGHDT, CDR2 YYEEEE. Trimming removed 0 bases at V and 9 bases at J, with 12 bases between. The CDR3 contains 13 residues. CDR3 bases: TGTGCCAGCAGCTTGGGAGTCGTATCTAGCTACACCTTC. Translation: CASSLGVVSSYTF.

The rearrangement uses TRBV7-9 and TRBJ1-1; 7 positions agree with TRBD1. Germline V lookup: CDR1 SEHNR, CDR2 FQNEAQ (reference sequence). CDR3 length: 14 amino acids. V lost 4 bases to trimming and J lost 4 bases; unmatched junction nucleotides: 6. The CDR3 sequence: CASSYYGTVTEAFF. The DNA of the CDR3 is TGTGCCAGCAGCTACTACGGGACAGTCACTGAAGCTTTCTTT.

This clonotype has only a few counts. The J gene is TRBJ1-2, the V gene TRBV14, with D perhaps TRBD1 (6 bases). This CDR3 has 12 residues. V dropped 4 bases and J dropped 8 bases, with 11 bases sitting between them. Per the germline V gene, CDR1 is SGHDN and CDR2 is FVKESK. The CDR3: CASSLKQGGYTF. The CDR3 DNA follows: TGTGCCAGCAGCCTGAAACAGGGAGGCTACACCTTC.

The chain couples TRBV4-3 to TRBJ2-7; D might be TRBD1 or TRBD2, each matching 5 bases. The germline V gene encodes CDR1 LGHNA and CDR2 YSLEER. Trimming removed 2 bases at V and 2 bases at J, with 19 bases between. This CDR3 region has 17 residues. The CDR3 sequence: CASSQRTGADTTYEQYF. The CDR3 bases are TGCGCCAGCAGCCAACGAACCGGGGCAGATACAACCTACGAGCAGTACTTC.

The gene calls are TRBV6-1 and TRBJ2-1, with 14 bases matching TRBD2. V was pared by 8 bases and J by 0 bases, with 12 bases of the junction left unmatched. The germline CDR1 and CDR2 sequences are MNHNS and SASEGT. CDR3 size: 19 residues. CDR3 sequence: CASGPRTSGRSSSYNEQFF. CDR3 in DNA: TGTGCCAGCGGACCTCGGACTAGCGGGAGGTCTAGCTCCTACAATGAGCAGTTCTTC.

This clonotype was observed a handful of times. The chain has TRBV6-2 or TRBV6-3 and TRBJ2-7, with 9 positions matching TRBD2. The trim removed 5 bases at V and 2 bases at J, leaving 4 bases unmatched. The CDR3 is made up of 14 amino acids. The V gene's germline CDR1 is MNHEY and CDR2 SVGEGT. CDR3 residues: CASSQLAGTYEQYF. CDR3 DNA: TGTGCCAGCAGTCAGCTAGCGGGGACCTACGAGCAGTACTTC.

CDR3 region: CASSPENTDTQYF. CDR3 bases: TGTGCCAGCAGCCCGGAGAACACAGATACGCAGTATTTT. This chain connects TRBV4-2 to TRBJ2-3; D unresolved. The length of the CDR3 is 13 residues. Germline V gives CDR1 LGHNA, CDR2 YNFKEQ. The V end lost 4 bases, the J end lost 2 bases, and 7 bases lay between the germline ends.

The chain couples TRBV7-6 to TRBJ1-1, with D hard to call. The germline V gene has CDR1 SGHVS and CDR2 FNYEAQ. The CDR3 length is 13 residues. V dropped 1 base and J dropped 7 bases, with 10 bases sitting between them. CDR3 bases: TGTGCCAGCAGCTTAGGGATTGCAGTTGAAGCTTTCTTT. As protein: CASSLGIAVEAFF.

This clonotype came up many times. The V and J genes are TRBV25-1 and TRBJ2-1, with 7 bases matching TRBD2. The germline V gene has CDR1 MGHDK and CDR2 SYGVNS. The CDR3 consists of 13 residues. The V gene end was trimmed by 8 bases and the J gene end by 9 bases; junction bases not matched to a gene: 10. This chain's CDR3 is CASRLTSEGEQFF. The DNA of the CDR3 is TGTGCCAGCCGTTTAACTAGCGAGGGTGAGCAGTTCTTC.

This clonotype was found a few times. The chain is built from TRBV19 and TRBJ2-1, with no clear D. Germline values: CDR1 LNHDA, CDR2 SQIVND (reference sequence). This CDR3 has 12 residues. Trimming cost V 5 bases and J 10 bases, with 12 bases left between them. For the CDR3, the DNA is TGTGCCAGTAGTTTCTCTCCCTTCGAGCAGTTCTTC. It translates to CASSFSPFEQFF.

Many counts were recorded for this clonotype. The J gene is TRBJ1-2, the V gene TRBV4-3; the D gene is possibly TRBD1 (6 bases). V was shortened by 1 base and J by 0 bases, with 9 bases between the two germline ends. CDR3 size: 15 residues. Germline V gene lookup returns CDR1 LGHNA and CDR2 YSLEER. The CDR3 reads CASSQADRTNYGYTF. The CDR3 coding sequence is TGCGCCAGCAGCCAAGCGGACAGAACTAACTATGGCTACACCTTC.

The chain recombines TRBV29-1 with TRBJ2-7; D may be TRBD2 (6 bases). Between the trimmed V and J ends, which lost 4 bases and 11 bases, there was a span of 15 bases. Germline V CDR1 and CDR2: SQVTM, ANQGSEA. The CDR3 is 11 residues long. CDR3 sequence: CSVVDSAGKYF. In DNA form, the CDR3 reads TGCAGCGTTGTCGACAGCGCGGGGAAGTACTTC.

The V and J genes are TRBV18 and TRBJ2-2, with 7 bases identical to TRBD1. The germline CDR1 and CDR2 sequences are KGHSH and LQKENI. The CDR3 runs to 16 residues. The J segment lost 2 bases and the V segment lost 3 bases, leaving 6 bases of the junction unmatched. The DNA for the CDR3 is TGTGCCAGCTCACCCCTCAGACAGGGTAACACCGGGGAGCTGTTTTTT. Residues: CASSPLRQGNTGELFF.

This clonotype turned up a few times. The genes are TRBV11-2 and TRBJ2-1; 7 bases are a match to TRBD2. The CDR3 sequence is 17 residues long. CDR1 SGHAT and CDR2 FQNNGV come from the germline V gene. V gave up 4 bases and J gave up 2 bases; unmatched junction bases: 11. The CDR3 loop reads CASSSLSGRLTYNEQFF. CDR3 coding DNA: TGTGCCAGCAGCTCCCTTAGCGGGCGGCTAACCTACAATGAGCAGTTCTTC.

This chain links TRBV6-2 or TRBV6-3 with TRBJ2-7; no clear D. The CDR3 consists of 13 residues. V lost 2 bases to trimming and J lost 2 bases, with 7 bases between them. Germline CDR1 and CDR2: MNHEY and SVGEGT. This CDR3 reads CASSYGPTYEQYF. CDR3 nucleotide sequence: TGTGCCAGCAGTTACGGACCCACCTACGAGCAGTACTTC.

This clonotype was found a few times. The rearrangement links TRBV15 to TRBJ2-3; 10 nucleotides agree with TRBD2. With 1 base clipped from V and 5 bases from J, the junction kept 6 bases outside the gene matches. The CDR3 has 16 amino acids. CDR1 and CDR2 (germline): LNHNV, YYDKDF (reference sequence). The CDR3 bases are TGTGCCACCAGCAGAGGTCCGGCTAGCGGGGGAGATACGCAGTATTTT. As protein: CATSRGPASGGDTQYF.

This clonotype was found a few times. J is TRBJ2-1 and V is TRBV29-1; D unclear. In germline, CDR1 is SQVTM, CDR2 ANQGSEA. This CDR3 has 11 residues. Trimming cost V 3 bases and J 12 bases, with 12 bases left between them. The CDR3 loop is CSVDTGWGQFF. CDR3 nucleotide sequence: TGCAGCGTTGATACTGGATGGGGGCAGTTCTTC.

The rearrangement joins TRBV6-4 to TRBJ2-2; D is perhaps TRBD1 (5 bases). CDR3 size: 13 residues. With 4 bases removed from V and 4 bases from J, the gap between germline ends came to 7 bases. CDR1 is MRHNA, CDR2 SNTAGT, per germline. The DNA of the CDR3 is TGTGCCAGCAGTGGACAGCTCACCGGGGAGCTGTTTTTT. Its translation: CASSGQLTGELFF.